This TCR beta chain was obtained from a study of cytomegalovirus exposure and HLA in healthy donors. Study observations and caveats: Later on, an analysis found that several of the most significant clusters appeared to be linked to common viral pathogens, which included parvovirus B19.

The CDR3 extends over 17 amino acids. The ends lost 2 bases at V and 4 bases at J; junction bases unmatched: 10. The V gene's germline CDR1 is SGHDT and CDR2 YYEEEE. With respect to this clone: No antigen is known for it.

Primers: 60 Vbeta forward and 13 Jbeta reverse. TCRdb's table, derived via immunoSEQ multiplex PCR, lists solely in-frame clones and lacks some. The sample records 150,000 to 200,000 clones, roughly 88% being singletons. The source is a boy aged 2 to 10 in good health and CMV-seronegative. This chain links TRBV5-6 with TRBJ2-1; 9 bases map to TRBD2. Sequencing input: PBMCs. The CDR3 region has the DNA TGTGCCAGCAGCTTCGCTGGGGTAGCGGGGGTGTACAATGAGCAGTTCTTC. Encoded protein: CASSFAGVAGVYNEQFF. Using reference TRBV5-6 and TRBJ2-1 for the parts outside the CDR3, the full variable domain is DAGVTQSPTHLIKTRGQQVTLRCSPKSGHDTVSWYQQALGQGPQFIFQYYEEEERQRGNFPDRFSGHQFPNYSSELNVNALLLGDSALYLCASSFAGVAGVYNEQFFGPGTRLTVL.